The 24 T cell receptor beta chains below all came from one sample that was sequenced in a study of shared clonotypes between healthy human individuals. Assay used: immunoSEQ multiplex PCR; TCRdb lists only in-frame clones, some missing. This table holds around 2.5 million clones, roughly 93% found once. The sequencing sample was made of naive CD4+ T cells from PBMCs. Subset specified: CD45RA+ positively selected. The receptor source for this set is a man between 18 and 29 years old in good health. Some clones in this sample may be carry-over from other donors' samples.

The chain uses TRBV10-3 and TRBJ2-1, with D hard to call. Germline V CDR1 and CDR2: ENHRY, SYGVKD. Between the trimmed V and J ends, which lost 3 bases and 8 bases, there was a span of 11 bases. The CDR3 covers 13 residues. In nucleotides, the CDR3 is TGTGCCATCAGTGACCGGGCACAGCATGAGCAGTTCTTC. Amino acid sequence: CAISDRAQHEQFF.

This chain joins TRBV29-1 and TRBJ2-2; the D is unclear. Trimming took off 4 bases at V and 0 bases at J, with 9 bases between the two ends. This CDR3 has 14 residues. Germline CDR1 is SQVTM and CDR2 is ANQGSEA. CDR3 DNA: TGCAGCGTTGCAAGAGAAACGAACACCGGGGAGCTGTTTTTT. It specifies CSVARETNTGELFF.

The V gene is TRBV18, the J gene TRBJ1-5; D is unresolved. The CDR3 has 13 residues. Trimming cost V 2 bases and J 7 bases, with 9 bases left between them. In germline, CDR1 is KGHSH, CDR2 LQKENI. The CDR3 is CASSPSRTQPQHF. The CDR3, as DNA: TGTGCCAGCTCACCAAGTCGGACGCAGCCCCAGCATTTT.

The V gene is TRBV19, the J gene TRBJ2-6; the D gene is possibly TRBD1 (7 bases). The CDR3 loop spans 15 amino acids. V was pared by 6 bases and J by 4 bases, with 13 bases between. Germline loops: CDR1 LNHDA, CDR2 SQIVND (reference sequence). CDR3 in DNA: TGTGCCAGTAGGGGCGGGACAGCCGGGGCCAACGTCCTGACTTTC. Its translation: CASRGGTAGANVLTF.

V and J are TRBV6-1 and TRBJ1-5, with 8 positions matching TRBD1. The CDR3 is 18 amino acids. V was clipped by 2 bases and J by 10 bases; unmatched bases: 19. CDR1 and CDR2 (germline): MNHNS, SASEGT. CDR3 loop: CASSERRGLSPSLSPQHF. The CDR3 DNA sequence: TGTGCCAGCAGTGAACGCAGGGGGCTGTCACCTAGCCTATCTCCCCAGCATTTT.

The chain carries TRBV9 and TRBJ2-7, with D possibly TRBD2 on 5 matching bases. V lost 0 bases to trimming and J lost 0 bases, with 13 bases between them. Germline CDR1 and CDR2: SGDLS and YYNGEE. This CDR3 spans 16 amino acids. CDR3 nucleotides: TGTGCCAGCAGCGTAGGCGGGCTCCAAAGCTCCTACGAGCAGTACTTC. This gives the protein CASSVGGLQSSYEQYF.

Comment on this clone: This sample also contains other DNA sequences that code for the same CDR3. The V and J genes are TRBV18 and TRBJ2-7; D may be TRBD2 (6 bases). The germline gives CDR1 KGHSH, CDR2 LQKENI. This CDR3 region has 12 residues. Trimming removed 6 bases from V and 3 bases from J, with 9 bases in between. The DNA for the CDR3 is TGTGCCAGCTCTCCCGGGGGCTACGAGCAGTACTTC. This encodes CASSPGGYEQYF.

About this clone itself: In the same sample, other DNA sequences code for this CDR3. This chain links TRBV5-1 with TRBJ1-1, with D maybe TRBD1 (5 bases). The CDR3 contains 15 residues. From germline, CDR1 is SGHRS and CDR2 YFSETQ. V was pared by 0 bases and J by 1 base, with 10 bases between. CDR3 amino acids: CASSLGGRTNTEAFF. The CDR3 DNA reads TGCGCCAGCAGCTTGGGGGGACGGACGAACACTGAAGCTTTCTTT.

The V call is TRBV4-3, the J call TRBJ2-7; D possibly corresponds to TRBD1 (6 bases). This CDR3 has 16 amino acids. The V end lost 0 bases, the J end lost 3 bases, and 15 bases lay between the germline ends. The germline gives CDR1 LGHNA, CDR2 YSLEER. This CDR3 reads CASSQEGQTGDYEQYF. CDR3 in DNA: TGCGCCAGCAGCCAAGAGGGACAAACCGGAGACTACGAGCAGTACTTC.

In this sample, this clone turned up once. V usage is TRBV28 and J usage is TRBJ2-3; tentatively, D is TRBD2 (7 bases). This CDR3 has 15 amino acids. Germline V gene data show CDR1 as MDHEN and CDR2 as SYDVKM. The germline V and J ends were trimmed by 2 bases and 2 bases, with 11 bases remaining between them. The CDR3 sequence is CASSLRGGTTDTQYF. The CDR3, as DNA: TGTGCCAGCAGTTTAAGGGGGGGCACCACAGATACGCAGTATTTT.

The rearrangement uses TRBV21-1 and TRBJ1-5. TRBV21-1 is given as a pseudogene. There are 16 residues in the CDR3. The CDR3 region is CASSKDVGCSNQPQHF. The CDR3 DNA reads TGTGCCAGCAGCAAAGACGTCGGGTGTAGCAATCAGCCCCAGCATTTT.

Worth noting for this clone: In the same sample, other DNA sequences code for this CDR3. The chain recombines TRBV7-9 with TRBJ2-7; the match to TRBD1 covers 11 bases. V gave up 5 bases and J gave up 4 bases; unmatched junction bases: 4. The length of the CDR3 is 14 residues. Per the germline V gene, CDR1 is SEHNR and CDR2 is FQNEAQ (reference sequence). The CDR3 sequence: CASSPGTGGYEQYF. The CDR3 DNA reads as TGTGCCAGCAGCCCGGGGACAGGGGGTTACGAGCAGTACTTC. The variable domain in full, completed from reference TRBV7-9 and TRBJ2-7, reads DTGVSQNPRHKITKRGQNVTFRCDPISEHNRLYWYRQTLGQGPEFLTYFQNEAQLEKSRLLSDRFSAERPKGSFSTLEIQRTEQGDSAMYLCASSPGTGGYEQYFGPGTRLTVT.

CDR3 sequence: CASSLDSAGLGGELFF. The CDR3 DNA sequence: TGTGCCAGCAGCTTAGACTCAGCAGGGCTAGGCGGGGAGCTGTTTTTT. This chain connects TRBV11-3 to TRBJ2-2, with a possible D match to TRBD1 (5 bases). V shed 0 bases and J shed 7 bases, with 15 bases lying between them. Germline V gene sequence: CDR1 SGHNT, CDR2 YENEEA. This CDR3 has 16 residues.

The genes are TRBV4-2 and TRBJ2-7; possible D gene TRBD2, 6 bases. Germline lookup yields CDR1 LGHNA and CDR2 YNFKEQ. CDR3 length: 13 residues. Trimming took off 0 bases at V and 7 bases at J, with 10 bases between the two ends. CDR3 sequence (DNA): TGTGCCAGCAGCCAAGATGCGGGGTCAGAGCAGTACTTC. Amino acids: CASSQDAGSEQYF.

J is TRBJ2-7 and V is TRBV29-1; D is tentatively TRBD1 or TRBD2 (6 bases each). The V and J ends lost 5 bases and 2 bases respectively, with 13 bases between them. Germline V gives CDR1 SQVTM, CDR2 ANQGSEA. The CDR3 totals 13 residues. CDR3 DNA: TGCAGCGTTAAAACAGGGAGGCCCTACGAGCAGTACTTC. It translates to CSVKTGRPYEQYF.

The chain couples TRBV2 to TRBJ1-4, with 10 nucleotides matching TRBD1. The CDR3 has 13 residues. Germline V gene lookup returns CDR1 SNHLY and CDR2 FYNNEI. With V trimmed by 6 bases and J by 8 bases, 3 bases remained unmatched. The CDR3 loop is CASSDRGREKLFF. CDR3 coding DNA: TGTGCCAGCAGCGACAGGGGGCGGGAAAAACTGTTTTTT.

This rearrangement joins TRBV6-6 to TRBJ2-7; 11 nucleotides agree with TRBD2. The CDR3 sequence is 14 residues long. V shed 2 bases and J 7 bases; nucleotides not matched to a gene: 4. Per germline, CDR1 MNHNY and CDR2 SVGAGI (reference sequence). This chain's CDR3 is CASSYELAGVEQYF. The CDR3 DNA reads as TGTGCCAGCAGTTACGAACTAGCGGGAGTTGAGCAGTACTTC.

The gene calls are TRBV7-2 and TRBJ2-3, with 16 bases aligning to TRBD2. CDR1 SGHTA and CDR2 FQGNSA come from the germline V gene. After removal of 5 bases from V and 6 bases from J, the junction contained 8 bases not matched to a gene. There are 17 residues in the CDR3. Here the CDR3 DNA reads TGTGCCAGCAGCCTCGGGACTAGCGGGAGGGGGGAGGATACGCAGTATTTT. Its protein is CASSLGTSGRGEDTQYF.

This chain connects TRBV28 to TRBJ1-1; D gene unclear. CDR3 length: 13 residues. V lost 7 bases, J lost 11 bases, and 20 bases lay in between. CDR1 MDHEN and CDR2 SYDVKM come from the germline V gene. In nucleotides, the CDR3 is TGTGCCAGCACCTCAACCGGACCCATATACGCTTTCTTT. It yields the protein CASTSTGPIYAFF.

The chain links TRBV7-3 to TRBJ2-5, with D tentatively TRBD2 (5 bases). Germline lookup yields CDR1 SGHTA and CDR2 FQGTGA. The V and J ends lost 4 bases and 2 bases respectively, with 11 bases between them. CDR3 length: 14 amino acids. CDR3 DNA sequence: TGTGCCAGCAGCTCTGGACTGCCGCAAGAGACCCAGTACTTC. This sequence encodes CASSSGLPQETQYF.

This clone was picked up a small number of times. The rearrangement uses TRBV28 and TRBJ1-1; 7 nucleotides match TRBD1. This CDR3 spans 14 amino acids. The V and J ends lost 4 bases and 3 bases, in that order; junction bases with no gene match: 5. Germline V gives CDR1 MDHEN, CDR2 SYDVKM. CDR3 sequence: CASSSTGWDTEAFF. The CDR3 DNA reads TGTGCCAGCAGTTCGACAGGGTGGGACACTGAAGCTTTCTTT.

CDR3 DNA: TGTGCCTGGAGTGTAAAGGACATATTCTACGAGCAGTACTTC. It encodes CAWSVKDIFYEQYF. The gene calls are TRBV30 and TRBJ2-7; D is perhaps TRBD1 (5 bases). V lost 0 bases and J lost 3, with 12 bases in between. Germline V lookup: CDR1 GTSNPN, CDR2 SVGIG (reference sequence). The CDR3 totals 14 residues.

This chain links TRBV19 with TRBJ2-7; TRBD2 aligns across 14 bases. The germline gives CDR1 LNHDA, CDR2 SQIVND (reference sequence). This CDR3 comprises 15 residues. Losses at the gene ends were 7 bases for V and 3 bases for J; bases not matched to a gene: 5. The CDR3 spells CASKRGLAGDYEQYF. The CDR3 DNA is TGTGCCAGTAAAAGGGGACTAGCGGGAGACTACGAGCAGTACTTC.

The chain carries TRBV28 and TRBJ2-7; TRBD1 aligns across 9 bases. This CDR3 region has 15 residues. V lost 6 bases, J lost 3 bases, and 9 bases stayed unmatched. CDR1 and CDR2 (germline): MDHEN, SYDVKM. Here the CDR3 DNA reads TGTGCCAGCAGGTCGGACAGGGGACAGATCTACGAGCAGTACTTC. Translated, it gives CASRSDRGQIYEQYF.